The 9 T cell receptor beta chains reported below all come from one sample, sequenced in a study of response to subunit inactivated influenza vaccine. TCRdb itself ran the RT-PCR reads through MiXCR, one entry per CDR3 protein. The sample contains about 650,000 distinct CDR3 sequences, about a sixth of which appear only once. The sequencing here drew on PBMCs from blood, taken about 11 days after vaccination. All receptors derive from a man aged 50 to 59 who received an inactivated influenza vaccine.

The V and J genes are TRBV4-3 and TRBJ1-1, with D unclear. The CDR3 runs 18 residues. Germline lookup yields CDR1 LGHNA and CDR2 YSLEER. V dropped 0 bases and J dropped 3 bases, with 20 bases sitting between them. The CDR3 loop is CASSQDGMIGGSYTEAFF. The CDR3 coding sequence is TGCGCCAGCAGCCAAGACGGAATGATCGGAGGGAGTTACACTGAAGCTTTCTTT.

The rearrangement links TRBV5-6 to TRBJ2-7; possible D gene TRBD1, 6 bases. This CDR3 has 14 amino acids. The germline V and J ends were trimmed by 2 bases and 5 bases, with 14 bases remaining between them. CDR1 is SGHDT, CDR2 YYEEEE, per germline. The CDR3: CASSFRGSRNEQYF. The CDR3 DNA is TGTGCCAGCAGCTTCAGGGGTTCTCGGAACGAGCAGTACTTC.

This clonotype was recorded a few times. CDR3 sequence (DNA): TGTGCCAGCTCACCACCGGGGCCTTCGTCTGAAGCTTTCTTT. As protein: CASSPPGPSSEAFF. The chain recombines TRBV18 with TRBJ1-1; tentative D call: TRBD1 (5 bases). This CDR3 has 14 residues. V lost 0 bases to trimming and J lost 6 bases, with 11 bases between them. Germline V lookup: CDR1 KGHSH, CDR2 LQKENI.

This clonotype has more than one count but fewer than ten. V is TRBV24-1 and J is TRBJ2-1; 9 bases are a match to TRBD2. V gave up 4 bases and J gave up 6 bases; unmatched junction bases: 12. The CDR3 totals 17 residues. Germline V CDR1 and CDR2: KGHDR, SFDVKD. CDR3 sequence (DNA): TGTGCCACCAGTGACCCCCGAGCGGGGGGCCGTTTCAATGAGCAGTTCTTC. Residues: CATSDPRAGGRFNEQFF.

This sequence joins TRBV4-2 and TRBJ2-5; D gene unclear. Trimming pared 4 bases from V and 1 base from J, leaving 19 bases between. CDR3 length equals 17 residues. In germline, CDR1 is LGHNA, CDR2 YNFKEQ. CDR3 sequence (DNA): TGTGCCAGCAGCCGCCTGATCGGGTCACAAATCCAAGAGACCCAGTACTTC. It yields the protein CASSRLIGSQIQETQYF.

Only a few counts were recorded for this clonotype. The CDR3 coding sequence is TGTGCCAGCAATCCGGGGAATGAGCAGTTCTTC. Translating it yields CASNPGNEQFF. The chain joins TRBV28 to TRBJ2-1, with a tentative D call TRBD2 (5 bases). The CDR3 length is 11 residues. Germline V gives CDR1 MDHEN, CDR2 SYDVKM. V was cut by 7 bases and J by 7 bases, with 8 bases left in between.

This clonotype was counted only a few times. The CDR3 bases are TGCAGCGTTAAACGTGGGACAGGGGGAGGCACTGAAGCTTTCTTT. Translation gives CSVKRGTGGGTEAFF. The genes are TRBV29-1 and TRBJ1-1; 11 positions match TRBD1. The CDR3 has 15 residues. CDR1 SQVTM and CDR2 ANQGSEA come from the germline V gene. V was pared by 5 bases and J by 4 bases, with 9 bases of the junction left unmatched.

This clonotype turned up a few times. J is TRBJ1-2 and V is TRBV4-3; 8 nucleotides agree with TRBD1. Germline CDR1 LGHNA, CDR2 YSLEER. The CDR3 has 18 residues. Trimming cost V 0 bases and J 1 base; bases outside gene matches: 10. CDR3 region: CASSQEDTGGSFNYGYTF. The CDR3 DNA sequence: TGCGCCAGCAGCCAAGAGGATACAGGGGGATCCTTTAACTATGGCTACACCTTC.

The sample holds a few counts of this clonotype. The chain employs TRBV12-3 or TRBV12-4 and TRBJ2-2; 12 bases line up with TRBD1. The CDR3 runs 16 residues. The trim removed 10 bases at V and 5 bases at J, leaving 11 bases unmatched. CDR3 sequence reads: CATGQGATSGTGELFF. The DNA of the CDR3 is TGTGCCACGGGACAGGGGGCCACCTCGGGAACCGGGGAGCTGTTTTTT.